Below are 9 T cell receptor beta chains sequenced from a single sample in a study of CD8 T cells in Susac syndrome. A quantity of about 0.45 to 1 ug RNA underwent reverse transcription using random hexamers. TCRdb called the immunoSEQ multiplex PCR reads again in MiXCR, with one record for every CDR3 protein. The data show about 200,000 distinct CDR3 sequences, approximately 93% seen once. Sequencing input: CD4+ T cells from PBMCs. These receptors were taken from a human donor in good health.

The chain links TRBV29-1 to TRBJ2-1; D remains unclear. V was cut by 3 bases and J by 0 bases, with 9 bases left in between. The germline V gene encodes CDR1 SQVTM and CDR2 ANQGSEA. CDR3 size: 14 residues. This CDR3 reads CSVDTVSSYNEQFF. DNA for the CDR3: TGCAGCGTTGATACGGTGAGCTCCTACAATGAGCAGTTCTTC.

The rearrangement joins TRBV4-3 to TRBJ1-1; D might be TRBD1 (6 bases). The CDR3 length is 14 residues. Germline V lookup: CDR1 LGHNA, CDR2 YSLEER. The V gene lost 5 bases and the J gene lost 8 bases, with 18 bases spanning the gap. The CDR3 reads CASSLLRQAVEAFF. The CDR3 bases are TGCGCCAGCAGCTTACTCCGACAGGCTGTGGAAGCTTTCTTT.

The CDR3 sequence: CASSFGLTAGSYNEQFF. For the CDR3, the DNA is TGCGCCAGCAGCTTCGGACTGACAGCTGGCTCCTACAATGAGCAGTTCTTC. The V and J genes are TRBV5-1 and TRBJ2-1, with D possibly being TRBD1 or TRBD2 (5 bases each). Trimming removed 2 bases at V and 0 bases at J, with 15 bases between. CDR3 length: 17 amino acids. Germline assignment: CDR1 SGHRS and CDR2 YFSETQ.

The rearrangement links TRBV2 to TRBJ2-5; no clear D gene. This CDR3 region has 14 residues. The V gene's germline CDR1 is SNHLY and CDR2 FYNNEI. V was cut by 4 bases and J by 0 bases, with 9 bases left in between. DNA for the CDR3: TGTGCCAGCAGTGGAACGGAGTACCAAGAGACCCAGTACTTC. As protein: CASSGTEYQETQYF.

V is TRBV27 and J is TRBJ1-1; no firm D call. The CDR3 consists of 14 residues. Trimming took 2 bases from V and 2 from J, leaving 9 bases between them. CDR1 and CDR2 (germline): MNHEY, SMNVEV (reference sequence). CDR3 DNA sequence: TGTGCCAGCAGTTTACCCGGGTACAACACTGAAGCTTTCTTT. Its protein is CASSLPGYNTEAFF.

This clonotype appeared a single time. This sequence joins TRBV30 and TRBJ2-3; TRBD1 is a possible D gene (6 bases). CDR1 and CDR2 from the germline V gene are GTSNPN and SVGIG (reference sequence). The CDR3 length is 11 residues. V shed 5 bases and J shed 6 bases, with 9 bases lying between them. DNA of the CDR3: TGTGCCTGGGTTAGGGGGGATACGCAGTATTTT. It yields the protein CAWVRGDTQYF. Complete variable domain (other parts from reference TRBV30 and TRBJ2-3): SQTIHQWPATLVQPVGSPLSLECTVEGTSNPNLYWYRQAAGRGLQLLFYSVGIGQISSEVPQNLSASRPQDRQFILSSKKLLLSDSGFYLCAWVRGDTQYFGPGTRLTVL.

The chain employs TRBV4-2 and TRBJ1-1; possible D gene TRBD1, 6 bases. The CDR3 length is 15 residues. The V end lost 4 bases, the J end lost 4 bases, and 16 bases lay between the germline ends. Germline assignment: CDR1 LGHNA and CDR2 YNFKEQ. The CDR3 DNA reads as TGTGCCAGCAGCCGCCCGACGCAGGGGTCCACTGAAGCTTTCTTT. Its translation: CASSRPTQGSTEAFF.

Only a few counts were recorded for this clonotype. This chain connects TRBV19 to TRBJ1-5, with D unresolved. The V gene's germline CDR1 is LNHDA and CDR2 SQIVND (reference sequence). Between the trimmed V and J ends, which lost 3 bases and 5 bases, there was a span of 5 bases. The CDR3 is 12 amino acids. The CDR3 DNA reads TGTGCCAGTAGTATTGCCTATCAGCCCCAGCATTTT. Translation gives CASSIAYQPQHF.

This rearrangement joins TRBV30 to TRBJ2-5; either TRBD1 or TRBD2 may fit D (5 bases each). Germline V gives CDR1 GTSNPN, CDR2 SVGIG (reference sequence). The CDR3 totals 13 residues. Trimming left V 1 base short and J 7 bases short, with 13 bases between. This CDR3 is CAWSAFEGWTQYF. The CDR3 coding sequence is TGTGCCTGGAGTGCCTTTGAGGGGTGGACCCAGTACTTC. Variable domain in full (rest from reference TRBV30 and TRBJ2-5): SQTIHQWPATLVQPVGSPLSLECTVEGTSNPNLYWYRQAAGRGLQLLFYSVGIGQISSEVPQNLSASRPQDRQFILSSKKLLLSDSGFYLCAWSAFEGWTQYFGPGTRLLVL.